Following are 19 T cell receptor beta chains from one sample sequenced in a study of T cell responses to AZD1222 COVID-19 vaccine. Assay used: immunoSEQ multiplex PCR; TCRdb lists only in-frame clones, some missing. The sample lists 70,000 to 80,000 clones, more than 80% seen once, with over 2% in the top ten. The sample here was peripheral blood, taken on day 0 of AZD1222 vaccination. The receptors derive from an adult in good health.

The chain has TRBV5-1 and TRBJ1-2; D remains unclear. The CDR3 consists of 14 residues. Trimming cost V 0 bases and J 4 bases, with 10 bases left between them. Germline CDR1 is SGHRS and CDR2 is YFSETQ. The CDR3 reads CASSLGNGLYGYTF. The CDR3 nucleotides read TGCGCCAGCAGCTTGGGAAACGGCCTCTATGGCTACACCTTC.

The CDR3 region is CASSQESASSYNEQFF. CDR3 nucleotide sequence: TGTGCCAGCAGCCAAGAATCAGCTAGCTCCTACAATGAGCAGTTCTTC. J is TRBJ2-1 and V is TRBV3-1 (or the pseudogene TRBV3-2); unclear D gene. This CDR3 region has 16 residues. V gave up 0 bases and J gave up 0 bases, with 9 bases separating them. CDR1 and CDR2 (germline): LGHDT, YNNKEL (reference sequence).

The V gene is TRBV2, the J gene TRBJ1-1; D ambiguous. V shed 6 bases and J shed 2 bases, with 13 bases lying between them. The CDR3 length is 14 residues. CDR1 is SNHLY and CDR2 is FYNNEI in the germline V gene. DNA for the CDR3: TGTGCCAGCAGAAAAATGGGCCGAAACACTGAAGCTTTCTTT. Encoded protein: CASRKMGRNTEAFF.

This rearrangement joins TRBV27 to TRBJ2-3, with 7 bases that match TRBD1. The ends lost 5 bases at V and 0 bases at J; junction bases unmatched: 5. Germline V CDR1 and CDR2: MNHEY, SMNVEV (reference sequence). The CDR3 has 15 residues. DNA of the CDR3: TGTGCCAGCAGTCAACAGGGGTGGAGCACAGATACGCAGTATTTT. It yields the protein CASSQQGWSTDTQYF.

The gene calls are TRBV9 and TRBJ2-2; TRBD1 aligns across 8 bases. Germline V CDR1 and CDR2: SGDLS, YYNGEE. This CDR3 has 17 amino acids. Germline trimming cut 4 bases from V and 0 bases from J; bases unmatched to any gene: 8. The CDR3 protein is CASSFYPGQANTGELFF. The CDR3, as DNA: TGTGCCAGCAGCTTCTATCCGGGACAGGCGAACACCGGGGAGCTGTTTTTT.

This clone appeared a single time. The chain links TRBV30 to TRBJ1-1; a weak D match, TRBD1 (6 bases). Germline-derived CDR1 and CDR2 are GTSNPN and SVGIG (reference sequence). The CDR3 extends over 13 amino acids. V gave up 1 base and J gave up 4 bases, with 10 bases separating them. CDR3 sequence: CAWSERGTTEAFF. The CDR3 DNA sequence: TGTGCCTGGAGTGAAAGGGGGACCACTGAAGCTTTCTTT.

V gene TRBV27 combines with J gene TRBJ2-7; D ambiguous. The CDR3 length is 9 residues. The V end was cut by 8 bases, the J end by 1 base, with 0 bases between. Germline CDR1 reads MNHEY; CDR2 reads SMNVEV (reference sequence). The CDR3 here is CASSYEQYF. The CDR3, as DNA: TGTGCCAGCTCCTACGAGCAGTACTTC.

The chain uses TRBV7-8 and TRBJ1-5; D might be TRBD1 (5 bases). In germline, CDR1 is SGHVS, CDR2 FQNEAQ. Trimming cost V 5 bases and J 4 bases, with 6 bases left between them. The CDR3 extends over 12 amino acids. The CDR3 region is CASSRGNQPQHF. The CDR3 DNA reads TGTGCCAGCAGCAGGGGTAATCAGCCCCAGCATTTT.

The J gene is TRBJ1-2, the V gene TRBV19, with D possibly matching TRBD1 (6 bases). V dropped 9 bases and J dropped 2 bases, with 25 bases sitting between them. This CDR3 is built from 17 residues. The germline CDR1 and CDR2 sequences are LNHDA and SQIVND (reference sequence). The CDR3 here is CASSPPGHQLGNYGYTF. The CDR3 DNA is TGTGCCAGCTCCCCTCCGGGACACCAACTTGGGAACTATGGCTACACCTTC. Full variable domain (outside the CDR3, taken from reference TRBV19 and TRBJ1-2): DGGITQSPKYLFRKEGQNVTLSCEQNLNHDAMYWYRQDPGQGLRLIYYSQIVNDFQKGDIAEGYSVSREKKESFPLTVTSAQKNPTAFYLCASSPPGHQLGNYGYTFGSGTRLTVV.

V usage is TRBV4-2 and J usage is TRBJ2-7; 10 bases line up with TRBD2. Germline loops: CDR1 LGHNA, CDR2 YNFKEQ. Trimming took 6 bases from V and 5 from J; bases not matched to a gene: 10. The CDR3 runs to 15 residues. CDR3 coding DNA: TGTGCCAGCAGACGGGTAGCGGGAGGTGACGACGAGCAGTACTTC. Its translation: CASRRVAGGDDEQYF.

This clone has a single count. The chain carries TRBV11-3 and TRBJ2-7; tentatively, D is TRBD1 or TRBD2 (5 bases each). This CDR3 spans 13 amino acids. Germline CDR1 reads SGHNT; CDR2 reads YENEEA. V lost 3 bases, J lost 2 bases, and 8 bases lay in between. This chain's CDR3 is CASSLEDTYEQYF. For the CDR3, the DNA is TGTGCCAGCAGCTTGGAGGACACCTACGAGCAGTACTTC.

This sequence joins TRBV30 and TRBJ1-2; the D is unclear. The CDR3 extends over 12 amino acids. Germline assignment: CDR1 GTSNPN and CDR2 SVGIG (reference sequence). V lost 3 bases and J 6 bases, leaving 11 bases between the germline ends. The CDR3 loop is CAWSPRFDGYTF. DNA for the CDR3: TGTGCCTGGAGCCCCCGGTTTGATGGCTACACCTTC. Full variable domain (missing parts from reference TRBV30 and TRBJ1-2): SQTIHQWPATLVQPVGSPLSLECTVEGTSNPNLYWYRQAAGRGLQLLFYSVGIGQISSEVPQNLSASRPQDRQFILSSKKLLLSDSGFYLCAWSPRFDGYTFGSGTRLTVV.

The chain is built from TRBV7-6 and TRBJ1-1, with 7 bases aligning to TRBD1. Germline V CDR1 and CDR2: SGHVS, FNYEAQ. This CDR3 spans 16 amino acids. With V trimmed by 5 bases and J by 1 base, 10 bases remained unmatched. CDR3 sequence: CASSRHSRDRNTEAFF. The DNA for the CDR3 is TGTGCCAGCAGCCGACACTCCCGGGACAGGAACACTGAAGCTTTCTTT. The full variable domain, its missing parts supplied by reference TRBV7-6 and TRBJ1-1, is GAGVSQSPRYKVTKRGQDVALRCDPISGHVSLYWYRQALGQGPEFLTYFNYEAQQDKSGLPNDRFSAERPEGSISTLTIQRTEQRDSAMYRCASSRHSRDRNTEAFFGQGTRLTVV.

This chain uses TRBV9 with TRBJ2-3; D assignment may be TRBD1 or TRBD2 (5 bases each). The CDR3 extends over 12 amino acids. In germline, CDR1 is SGDLS, CDR2 YYNGEE. V was trimmed by 8 bases and J by 7 bases, leaving 14 bases between them. CDR3 DNA: TGTGCCAGTGGGACGGAGGAATATACGCAGTATTTT. Its translation is CASGTEEYTQYF.

This sequence joins TRBV4-3 and TRBJ2-4; 7 positions agree with TRBD1. CDR3 length equals 16 residues. Germline CDR1 and CDR2: LGHNA and YSLEER. Trimming took 6 bases from V and 3 from J; bases not matched to a gene: 11. The chain's CDR3 is CASSYNTGVDKNIQYF. The CDR3 DNA is TGCGCCAGCAGTTACAACACAGGGGTCGACAAAAACATTCAGTACTTC.

This chain uses TRBV28 with TRBJ1-1; D not certain. Trimming took off 7 bases at V and 0 bases at J, with 6 bases between the two ends. This CDR3 comprises 12 residues. Germline V gene sequence: CDR1 MDHEN, CDR2 SYDVKM. Written as DNA, the CDR3 is TGTGCCAGCATCACCCTGAACACTGAAGCTTTCTTT. Translated: CASITLNTEAFF.

The chain joins TRBV28 to TRBJ2-7, with D possibly being TRBD1 (6 bases). The CDR3 totals 15 residues. Germline CDR1 MDHEN, CDR2 SYDVKM. V lost 6 bases and J 2 bases, leaving 17 bases between the germline ends. The CDR3 bases are TGTGCCAGCAGGTCCGGGACACCCAATCCCTACGAGCAGTACTTC. Its translation is CASRSGTPNPYEQYF.

This sequence joins TRBV7-9 and TRBJ1-1, with D hard to call. The germline CDR1 and CDR2 sequences are SEHNR and FQNEAQ (reference sequence). This CDR3 has 14 residues. The V end lost 3 bases, the J end lost 2 bases, and 10 bases lay between the germline ends. Here the CDR3 DNA reads TGTGCCAGCAGCTTCTCTCAACTAAACACTGAAGCTTTCTTT. Protein: CASSFSQLNTEAFF.

The chain carries TRBV28 and TRBJ1-2, with D unresolved. V lost 4 bases, J lost 7 bases, and 7 bases lay in between. CDR1 and CDR2 (germline): MDHEN, SYDVKM. The CDR3 is 11 amino acids. The CDR3 DNA reads as TGTGCCAGCAGTTACCGTGGTGGCTACACCTTC. Its translation is CASSYRGGYTF.